These 31 T cell receptor beta chains share one sample of origin, sequenced in a study of T cell changes during pregnancy in multiple sclerosis. Data came from immunoSEQ multiplex PCR; TCRdb stores just in-frame clones and leaves some out. The data contain under 80,000 clones, approximately 90% of them singletons. This specimen consisted of CD4+ T cells from peripheral blood mononuclear cells, obtained in the second trimester of pregnancy. These receptors were obtained from a female donor with multiple sclerosis, enrolled in a pregnancy study.

This clone was counted once. The chain joins TRBV30 to TRBJ1-1, with TRBD1 as a possible D gene (6 bases). From germline, CDR1 is GTSNPN and CDR2 SVGIG (reference sequence). The CDR3 is 15 residues long. Between the trimmed V and J ends, which lost 1 base and 1 base, there was a span of 13 bases. The CDR3 protein is CAWSGYQGTNTEAFF. The CDR3 coding sequence is TGTGCCTGGAGTGGCTACCAGGGGACGAACACTGAAGCTTTCTTT.

V and J are TRBV19 and TRBJ2-1, with a possible D match to TRBD1 (5 bases). Germline V lookup: CDR1 LNHDA, CDR2 SQIVND (reference sequence). The V end lost 3 bases, the J end lost 4 bases, and 10 bases lay between the germline ends. The CDR3 loop spans 14 amino acids. CDR3 nucleotides: TGTGCCAGTAGTATGGTGACAGTATACAATGAGCAGTTCTTC. It codes for CASSMVTVYNEQFF.

The J gene is TRBJ1-1, the V gene TRBV7-8; TRBD1 aligns across 7 bases. The CDR3 spans 18 residues. V lost 3 bases to trimming and J lost 3 bases; unmatched junction nucleotides: 16. The germline gives CDR1 SGHVS, CDR2 FQNEAQ. As DNA, the CDR3 is TGTGCCAGCAGCTTTCCCCGGACAGGATTCACCCGGCACACTGAAGCTTTCTTT. Its protein is CASSFPRTGFTRHTEAFF.

The rearrangement joins TRBV7-9 to TRBJ1-6; D gene unclear. The CDR3 covers 12 residues. Deletions cut 5 bases from V and 10 bases from J, with 9 bases between. Germline CDR1 and CDR2: SEHNR and FQNEAQ (reference sequence). This CDR3 reads CASSQSVSPLHF. In nucleotides, the CDR3 is TGTGCCAGCAGCCAGTCCGTGTCACCCCTCCACTTT. Filled out from reference TRBV7-9 and TRBJ1-6, the complete variable domain reads DTGVSQNPRHKITKRGQNVTFRCDPISEHNRLYWYRQTLGQGPEFLTYFQNEAQLEKSRLLSDRFSAERPKGSFSTLEIQRTEQGDSAMYLCASSQSVSPLHFGNGTRLTVT.

V is TRBV30 and J is TRBJ2-3, with 9 bases that match TRBD1. The V gene end was trimmed by 4 bases and the J gene end by 6 bases; junction bases not matched to a gene: 8. Germline V CDR1 and CDR2: GTSNPN, SVGIG (reference sequence). The CDR3 spans 14 residues. This chain's CDR3 is CAWKGDRVGDTQYF. CDR3 nucleotides: TGTGCCTGGAAGGGGGACAGGGTGGGGGATACGCAGTATTTT.

The rearrangement joins TRBV7-2 to TRBJ2-1, with TRBD2 matching over 8 bases. V was pared by 5 bases and J by 4 bases, with 4 bases of the junction left unmatched. This CDR3 contains 14 residues. Germline values: CDR1 SGHTA, CDR2 FQGNSA. CDR3 coding DNA: TGTGCCAGCAGCCCAGCGGGAGCTTACAATGAGCAGTTCTTC. It specifies CASSPAGAYNEQFF.

The chain's CDR3 is CATSRGSGGSEETQYF. The CDR3 nucleotides read TGTGCCACCAGCAGAGGCAGCGGGGGGAGTGAAGAGACCCAGTACTTC. The gene calls are TRBV15 and TRBJ2-5, with 9 bases that match TRBD2. The CDR3 spans 16 residues. Germline trimming cut 1 base from V and 3 bases from J; bases unmatched to any gene: 6. Germline V gives CDR1 LNHNV, CDR2 YYDKDF (reference sequence).

The V gene is TRBV13, the J gene TRBJ1-1; perhaps TRBD1 as D (6 bases). This CDR3 has 15 residues. Germline V gene lookup returns CDR1 PRHDT and CDR2 FYEKMQ (reference sequence). V lost 1 base to trimming and J lost 5 bases, with 14 bases between them. As DNA, the CDR3 is TGTGCCAGCAGCTTAGCGGGGAGGGGGGTAACTGAAGCTTTCTTT. This translates into CASSLAGRGVTEAFF. The complete variable domain, with remaining parts taken from reference TRBV13 and TRBJ1-1, reads AAGVIQSPRHLIKEKRETATLKCYPIPRHDTVYWYQQGPGQDPQFLISFYEKMQSDKGSIPDRFSAQQFSDYHSELNMSSLELGDSALYFCASSLAGRGVTEAFFGQGTRLTVV.

This chain connects TRBV27 to TRBJ2-7, with 7 nucleotides matching TRBD1. This CDR3 contains 14 residues. In germline, CDR1 is MNHEY, CDR2 SMNVEV (reference sequence). Trimming cost V 9 bases and J 4 bases; bases outside gene matches: 12. CDR3 DNA sequence: TGTGCCAGTCGATTGACAGGGCTTCAGTACGAGCAGTACTTC. Translated: CASRLTGLQYEQYF.

The V call is TRBV6-5, the J call TRBJ1-2; the match to TRBD1 covers 7 bases. The ends lost 5 bases at V and 4 bases at J; junction bases unmatched: 4. The germline V gene has CDR1 MNHEY and CDR2 SVGAGI. This CDR3 is 13 amino acids long. The DNA of the CDR3 is TGTGCCAGCAGTCCGGGACAGATCTATGGCTACACCTTC. Its protein product is CASSPGQIYGYTF.

This chain links TRBV19 with TRBJ2-7; 7 bases align to TRBD1. The junction had 5 bases not matched to a gene; V was cut back by 6 bases and J by 3 bases. CDR1 is LNHDA and CDR2 is SQIVND in the germline V gene (reference sequence). The CDR3 runs to 13 residues. The CDR3 coding sequence is TGTGCCAGTAGACAGGGGACGGGCTACGAGCAGTACTTC. This encodes CASRQGTGYEQYF.

The chain carries TRBV29-1 and TRBJ2-7, with TRBD2 identical over 14 bases. V lost 7 bases and J lost 5; bases outside the gene matches: 4. CDR3 size: 13 residues. CDR1 SQVTM and CDR2 ANQGSEA come from the germline V gene. The DNA of the CDR3 is TGCAGCGGGACTAGCGGGGGGCCTCACGAGCAGTACTTC. It codes for CSGTSGGPHEQYF.

The gene calls are TRBV15 and TRBJ1-5; 8 bases align to TRBD1. The trim removed 4 bases at V and 0 bases at J, leaving 8 bases unmatched. Germline loops: CDR1 LNHNV, CDR2 YYDKDF (reference sequence). The CDR3 is 17 residues long. The CDR3 is CATSTATGDYSNQPQHF. In DNA, the CDR3 is TGTGCCACCAGCACCGCGACAGGGGATTATAGCAATCAGCCCCAGCATTTT.

This chain connects TRBV7-2 to TRBJ2-2, with 9 bases aligning to TRBD1. V shed 6 bases and J 6 bases; nucleotides not matched to a gene: 8. CDR3 size: 15 residues. Germline CDR1 is SGHTA and CDR2 is FQGNSA. The CDR3 protein is CASRGKRTGAGELFF. The CDR3 bases are TGTGCCAGCAGGGGGAAACGGACAGGGGCCGGGGAGCTGTTTTTT. Filled out from reference TRBV7-2 and TRBJ2-2, the complete variable domain reads GAGVSQSPSNKVTEKGKDVELRCDPISGHTALYWYRQSLGQGLEFLIYFQGNSAPDKSGLPSDRFSAERTGGSVSTLTIQRTQQEDSAVYLCASRGKRTGAGELFFGEGSRLTVL.

The rearrangement links TRBV5-4 to TRBJ1-2; D gene uncertain. Per the germline V gene, CDR1 is SGHNT and CDR2 is YYREEE (reference sequence). The CDR3 contains 13 residues. The V and J ends lost 4 bases and 4 bases respectively, with 11 bases between them. The CDR3 nucleotides read TGTGCCAGCAGCCCGCGGGCGCCCTATGGCTACACCTTC. Amino acids: CASSPRAPYGYTF.

This chain joins TRBV9 and TRBJ2-1; 8 nucleotides match TRBD1. The CDR3 sequence is 16 residues long. V dropped 3 bases and J dropped 3; count of bases not matched to a gene: 8. Germline V gene sequence: CDR1 SGDLS, CDR2 YYNGEE. CDR3 nucleotides: TGTGCCAGCAGCGGTAATGGGGACAGGCACTACAATGAGCAGTTCTTC. Its protein product is CASSGNGDRHYNEQFF.

This rearrangement joins TRBV19 to TRBJ1-1, with D possibly matching TRBD1 (5 bases). Trimming cost V 2 bases and J 4 bases, with 14 bases left between them. The CDR3 contains 15 residues. Germline loops: CDR1 LNHDA, CDR2 SQIVND (reference sequence). The CDR3 DNA follows: TGTGCCAGTAGTATACCAAAGGGGTACTTCACTGAAGCTTTCTTT. The encoded protein is CASSIPKGYFTEAFF.

V usage is TRBV7-9 and J usage is TRBJ1-2, with no clear D. The CDR3 length is 11 residues. Germline assignment: CDR1 SEHNR and CDR2 FQNEAQ (reference sequence). Trimming took 2 bases from V and 10 from J, leaving 8 bases between them. The CDR3: CASSLLASYTF. CDR3 bases: TGTGCCAGCAGCTTATTGGCATCCTACACCTTC. Together with reference TRBV7-9 and TRBJ1-2, the CDR3 gives the full variable domain: DTGVSQNPRHKITKRGQNVTFRCDPISEHNRLYWYRQTLGQGPEFLTYFQNEAQLEKSRLLSDRFSAERPKGSFSTLEIQRTEQGDSAMYLCASSLLASYTFGSGTRLTVV.

The chain has TRBV6-5 and TRBJ1-4; 9 nucleotides line up with TRBD1. CDR3 length equals 15 residues. The germline V gene encodes CDR1 MNHEY and CDR2 SVGAGI. J lost 2 bases, V lost 2 bases, and 0 bases had no gene match. Here the CDR3 reads CASSYGQGTNEKLFF. CDR3 in DNA: TGTGCCAGCAGTTACGGACAGGGGACTAATGAAAAACTGTTTTTT.

The chain carries TRBV18 and TRBJ2-7; no definite D call. Germline V gene data show CDR1 as KGHSH and CDR2 as LQKENI. The CDR3 covers 14 residues. V was trimmed by 1 base and J by 2 bases, leaving 9 bases between them. CDR3 bases: TGTGCCAGCTCACCACGAGACTTTACCTACGAGCAGTACTTC. Its protein is CASSPRDFTYEQYF.

This clone was detected only once. The same CDR3 arises from other DNA sequences in this sample as well. The V gene is TRBV5-1, the J gene TRBJ1-1; 10 bases fit TRBD1. The germline V gene has CDR1 SGHRS and CDR2 YFSETQ. CDR3 length: 14 amino acids. The ends lost 4 bases at V and 2 bases at J; junction bases unmatched: 2. The CDR3 sequence is CASSGDRGNTEAFF. The CDR3 DNA is TGCGCCAGCAGCGGGGACAGGGGTAACACTGAAGCTTTCTTT.

This clone has just a few counts. The conserved final phenylalanine or tryptophan is absent from the CDR3, which likely points to a read error. Because the CDR3's place on the DNA is in doubt, the DNA is left out and the CDR3 is given as listed by TCRdb. The gene calls are TRBV20-1 and TRBJ1-2; TRBD1, the table's D call, was not compared with the DNA. CDR1 DFQATT and CDR2 SNEGSKA come from the germline V gene (reference sequence). The CDR3 length is 10 residues, termini included. The chain's CDR3 is CSALPGQGAV.

This clone was observed once. The chain employs TRBV15 and TRBJ2-2; TRBD2 matches at 10 bases. Germline V lookup: CDR1 LNHNV, CDR2 YYDKDF (reference sequence). The CDR3 is 16 residues long. V gave up 5 bases and J gave up 2 bases; unmatched junction bases: 5. The CDR3, as DNA: TGTGCCACCAGCTCTCGGACTAGCGGAAACACCGGGGAGCTGTTTTTT. It translates to CATSSRTSGNTGELFF.

This clone appeared a single time. The chain joins TRBV6-5 to TRBJ2-7; 7 bases match TRBD2. The CDR3 consists of 16 residues. The germline CDR1 and CDR2 sequences are MNHEY and SVGAGI. V shed 4 bases and J 0 bases; nucleotides not matched to a gene: 9. CDR3 protein: CASSFSGTKVSYEQYF. The CDR3 coding sequence is TGTGCCAGCAGTTTCTCCGGGACTAAGGTCTCCTACGAGCAGTACTTC.

V is TRBV19 and J is TRBJ1-5, with D perhaps TRBD1 (6 bases). The CDR3 loop spans 15 amino acids. V was trimmed by 5 bases and J by 2 bases, leaving 13 bases between them. Germline loops: CDR1 LNHDA, CDR2 SQIVND (reference sequence). The CDR3 loop reads CASSGMGQGNQPQHF. The CDR3 DNA follows: TGTGCCAGTAGTGGGATGGGACAAGGCAATCAGCCCCAGCATTTT.

This clone has a single count. This sequence joins TRBV5-6 and TRBJ1-2; tentatively, D is TRBD1 (6 bases). Trimming took off 0 bases at V and 2 bases at J, with 11 bases between the two ends. This CDR3 comprises 15 residues. CDR1 is SGHDT, CDR2 YYEEEE, per germline. Here the CDR3 DNA reads TGTGCCAGCAGCTTGGCCTACAGGGTGAACTATGGCTACACCTTC. This encodes CASSLAYRVNYGYTF.

The chain couples TRBV19 to TRBJ2-7, with 7 nucleotides matching TRBD1. The CDR3 is 12 residues long. Germline CDR1 reads LNHDA; CDR2 reads SQIVND (reference sequence). V gave up 6 bases and J gave up 1 base; unmatched junction bases: 0. The CDR3 nucleotides are TGTGCCAGTAGGGGACAGTCCTACGAGCAGTACTTC. Residues: CASRGQSYEQYF.

The V call is TRBV28, the J call TRBJ2-5; 8 bases are a match to TRBD2. The J segment lost 2 bases and the V segment lost 7 bases, leaving 6 bases of the junction unmatched. Germline V gene sequence: CDR1 MDHEN, CDR2 SYDVKM. This CDR3 is 14 amino acids long. As DNA, the CDR3 is TGTGCCAGCACCCTCAGCGGGAGACAAGAGACCCAGTACTTC. Translation: CASTLSGRQETQYF.

The chain uses TRBV10-3 and TRBJ1-6, with D perhaps matching TRBD1 (5 bases). Looked up from germline, CDR1 is ENHRY and CDR2 is SYGVKD. Trimming left V 6 bases short and J 8 bases short, with 17 bases between. The length of the CDR3 is 15 residues. The CDR3, as DNA: TGTGCCATCAGACGCGGGGGATTGGCGGATTCACCCCTCCACTTT. This gives the protein CAIRRGGLADSPLHF.

The chain couples TRBV14 to TRBJ1-3; possible D gene TRBD1, 6 bases. V was shortened by 4 bases and J by 2 bases, with 9 bases between the two germline ends. The length of the CDR3 is 14 residues. The germline V gene has CDR1 SGHDN and CDR2 FVKESK. In DNA, the CDR3 is TGTGCCAGCAGCCCTACAGGGACTGGAAACACCATATATTTT. This encodes CASSPTGTGNTIYF. Variable domain in full (rest from reference TRBV14 and TRBJ1-3): EAGVTQFPSHSVIEKGQTVTLRCDPISGHDNLYWYRRVMGKEIKFLLHFVKESKQDESGMPNNRFLAERTGGTYSTLKVQPAELEDSGVYFCASSPTGTGNTIYFGEGSWLTVV.

The J gene is TRBJ1-2, the V gene TRBV4-1; a possible D gene is TRBD1 (5 bases). V gave up 3 bases and J gave up 2 bases, with 16 bases separating them. The germline V gene encodes CDR1 MGHRA and CDR2 YSYEKL. The CDR3 length is 16 residues. In DNA form, the CDR3 reads TGCGCCAGCAGCCAGATCCCGGGGGTGACGAACTATGGCTACACCTTC. This sequence encodes CASSQIPGVTNYGYTF.